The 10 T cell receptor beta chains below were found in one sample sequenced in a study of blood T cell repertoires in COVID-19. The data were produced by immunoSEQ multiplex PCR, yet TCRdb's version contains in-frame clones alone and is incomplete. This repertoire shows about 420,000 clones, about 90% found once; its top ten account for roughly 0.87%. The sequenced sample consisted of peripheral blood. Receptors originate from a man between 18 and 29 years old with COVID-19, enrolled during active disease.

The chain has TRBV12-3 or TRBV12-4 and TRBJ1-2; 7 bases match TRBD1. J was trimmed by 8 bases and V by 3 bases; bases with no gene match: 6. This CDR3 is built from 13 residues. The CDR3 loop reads CASSFSTGQGYTF. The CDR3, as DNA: TGTGCCAGCAGTTTTTCGACAGGGCAGGGCTACACCTTC.

CDR3 loop: CASSEERVPDTQYF. The CDR3, as DNA: TGTGCCAGCAGTGAAGAACGAGTCCCAGATACGCAGTATTTT. The V call is TRBV2, the J call TRBJ2-3; D call uncertain. This CDR3 is 14 amino acids long. V shed 1 base and J shed 4 bases, with 9 bases lying between them. Germline V gene data show CDR1 as SNHLY and CDR2 as FYNNEI.

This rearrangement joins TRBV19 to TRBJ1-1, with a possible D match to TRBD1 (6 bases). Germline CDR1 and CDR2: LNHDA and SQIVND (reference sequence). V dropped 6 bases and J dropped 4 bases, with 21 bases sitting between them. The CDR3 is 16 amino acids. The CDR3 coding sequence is TGTGCCAGTAGGCTGGGGTGGACGGGACAACTCACTGAAGCTTTCTTT. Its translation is CASRLGWTGQLTEAFF.

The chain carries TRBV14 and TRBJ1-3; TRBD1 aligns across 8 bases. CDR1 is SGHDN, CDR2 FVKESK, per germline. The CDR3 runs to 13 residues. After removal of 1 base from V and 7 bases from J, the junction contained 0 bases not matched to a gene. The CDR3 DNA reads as TGTGCCAGCAGCCAAGGGACAGGGAACACCATATATTTT. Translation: CASSQGTGNTIYF.

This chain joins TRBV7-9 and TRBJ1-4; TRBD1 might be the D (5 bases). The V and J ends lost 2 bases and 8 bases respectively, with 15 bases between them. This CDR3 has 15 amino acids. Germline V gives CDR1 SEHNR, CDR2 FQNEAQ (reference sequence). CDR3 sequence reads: CASSLSGVVSEKLFF. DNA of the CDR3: TGTGCCAGCAGCTTATCGGGGGTGGTCTCCGAAAAACTGTTTTTT. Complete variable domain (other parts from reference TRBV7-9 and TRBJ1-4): DTGVSQNPRHKITKRGQNVTFRCDPISEHNRLYWYRQTLGQGPEFLTYFQNEAQLEKSRLLSDRFSAERPKGSFSTLEIQRTEQGDSAMYLCASSLSGVVSEKLFFGSGTQLSVL.

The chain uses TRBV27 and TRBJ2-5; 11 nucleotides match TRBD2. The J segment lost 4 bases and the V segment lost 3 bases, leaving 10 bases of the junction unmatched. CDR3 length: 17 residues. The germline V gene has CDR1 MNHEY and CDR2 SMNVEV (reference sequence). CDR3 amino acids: CASSLIAGGEVRETQYF. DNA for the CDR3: TGTGCCAGCAGTTTGATAGCGGGAGGGGAGGTCCGAGAGACCCAGTACTTC.

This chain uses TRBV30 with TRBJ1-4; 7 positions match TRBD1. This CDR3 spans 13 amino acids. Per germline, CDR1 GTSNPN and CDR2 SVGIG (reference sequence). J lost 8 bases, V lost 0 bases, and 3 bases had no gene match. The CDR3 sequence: CAWSVQGREKLFF. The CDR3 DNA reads TGTGCCTGGAGTGTACAGGGGAGAGAAAAACTGTTTTTT.

CDR3 bases: TGTGCCAGCAGTTACGCTACCAGGGGGAGCAATCAGCCCCAGCATTTT. It is translated as CASSYATRGSNQPQHF. The chain is built from TRBV6-2 or TRBV6-3 and TRBJ1-5; 7 nucleotides line up with TRBD1. The V gene end was trimmed by 2 bases and the J gene end by 1 base; junction bases not matched to a gene: 5. This CDR3 region has 16 residues. Germline V gene sequence: CDR1 MNHEY, CDR2 SVGEGT.

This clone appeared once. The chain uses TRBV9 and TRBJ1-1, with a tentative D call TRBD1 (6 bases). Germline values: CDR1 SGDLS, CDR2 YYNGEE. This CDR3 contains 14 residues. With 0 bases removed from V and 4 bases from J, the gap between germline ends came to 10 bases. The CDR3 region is CASSVAGEGTEAFF. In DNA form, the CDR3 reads TGTGCCAGCAGCGTAGCAGGGGAGGGCACTGAAGCTTTCTTT.

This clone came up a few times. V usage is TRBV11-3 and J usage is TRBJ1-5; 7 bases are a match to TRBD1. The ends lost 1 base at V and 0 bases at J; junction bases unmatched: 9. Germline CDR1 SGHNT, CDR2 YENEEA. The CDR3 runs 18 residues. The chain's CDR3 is CASSLVTYRTGSNQPQHF. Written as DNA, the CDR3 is TGTGCCAGCAGCTTAGTTACCTATAGGACAGGTAGCAATCAGCCCCAGCATTTT.